The 19 T cell receptor beta chains presented below share a single source sample, sequenced in a study of regulatory T cells in long-lasting Graves disease. For TCR beta, libraries came from iRepertoire HTBI primers and Arm-PCR of CDR3 regions. In TCRdb, the multiplex PCR reads were re-called with MiXCR into one record per CDR3 protein. Among some 330,000 distinct CDR3 sequences listed, more than 20% were seen once. Time point described: persistent/refractory GD, antithyroid drugs over 5 years with positive TRAb. Extracted PBMC RNA gave rise to the TCR library. This sample comprised peripheral blood mononuclear cells (PBMCs), obtained when the disease was refractory, from a patient treated with antithyroid drugs. These receptors all come from a woman in her 40s with Graves disease.

The gene calls are TRBV7-9 and TRBJ1-6, with D unclear. Deletions cut 11 bases from V and 0 bases from J, with 11 bases between. The germline gives CDR1 SEHNR, CDR2 FQNEAQ (reference sequence). The CDR3 spans 14 residues. The CDR3 DNA follows: TGTGCCTTCCCCGGGAGCTCCTATAATTCACCCCTCCACTTT. This translates into CAFPGSSYNSPLHF.

This rearrangement joins TRBV6-1 to TRBJ2-3; 14 bases are shared with TRBD2. Trimming cost V 6 bases and J 1 base; bases outside gene matches: 9. The CDR3 spans 18 residues. CDR1 MNHNS and CDR2 SASEGT come from the germline V gene. CDR3 sequence: CASRPGTSGRLGTDTQYF. CDR3 DNA: TGTGCCAGCAGGCCCGGGACTAGCGGGAGACTAGGCACAGATACGCAGTATTTT.

This clonotype has ten or more counts. This chain joins TRBV28 and TRBJ2-7, with D possibly called TRBD1 or TRBD2 (6 bases each). Germline V CDR1 and CDR2: MDHEN, SYDVKM. Trimming shortened V by 6 bases and J by 0 bases, and 24 bases separated the two germline ends. This CDR3 is 18 amino acids long. The CDR3 is CASSPPGQGGYPSYEQYF. CDR3 DNA: TGTGCCAGCAGCCCCCCCGGACAAGGGGGGTACCCCTCCTACGAGCAGTACTTC.

This clonotype was seen many times. The CDR3 protein is CASSLETGDNTGELFF. The DNA of the CDR3 is TGTGCCAGCAGCTTAGAGACAGGGGATAACACCGGGGAGCTGTTTTTT. The chain carries TRBV13 and TRBJ2-2, with 8 positions matching TRBD1. V shed 1 base and J 2 bases; nucleotides not matched to a gene: 3. CDR3 size: 16 residues. CDR1 and CDR2 (germline): PRHDT, FYEKMQ (reference sequence).

In its sample, this clonotype was seen many times. This chain links TRBV30 with TRBJ1-2; no clear D gene. Trimming removed 4 bases at V and 4 bases at J, with 10 bases between. This CDR3 is 12 amino acids long. The germline gives CDR1 GTSNPN, CDR2 SVGIG (reference sequence). CDR3 sequence (DNA): TGTGCCTGGACTACGGCCGGCTATGGCTACACCTTC. It is translated as CAWTTAGYGYTF.

This clonotype was seen ten or more times. The CDR3 region is CASSSMRWGGTEAFF. The CDR3 region has the DNA TGTGCCAGCAGTTCTATGAGATGGGGGGGCACTGAAGCTTTCTTT. The chain combines TRBV27 with TRBJ1-1; possible D gene TRBD1, 5 bases. CDR3 length equals 15 residues. The germline gives CDR1 MNHEY, CDR2 SMNVEV (reference sequence). V was trimmed by 4 bases and J by 4 bases, leaving 16 bases between them.

This clonotype was counted between two and nine times. In nucleotides, the CDR3 is TGTGCCAGCCGGAAGGGCCCTGGGGCCCCGAATCAGCCCCAGCATTTT. Encoded protein: CASRKGPGAPNQPQHF. V usage is TRBV6-1 and J usage is TRBJ1-5; TRBD1 might be the D (5 bases). The V end lost 8 bases, the J end lost 4 bases, and 21 bases lay between the germline ends. The CDR3 sequence is 16 residues long. CDR1 and CDR2 (germline): MNHNS, SASEGT.

This clonotype was seen ten or more times. The genes are TRBV3-1 and TRBJ2-2; 11 bases match TRBD2. The germline V gene has CDR1 LGHDT and CDR2 YNNKEL (reference sequence). The CDR3 consists of 16 residues. V lost 4 bases, J lost 3 bases, and 4 bases stayed unmatched. CDR3 bases: TGTGCCAGCAGCCCCTGGACTAGCGGGTACACCGGGGAGCTGTTTTTT. Encoded protein: CASSPWTSGYTGELFF.

As regards this clonotype: The junction differs from germline at one of its ends, possibly a read error. The rearrangement uses TRBV5-6 and TRBJ1-1, with D unresolved. Germline CDR1 SGHDT, CDR2 YYEEEE. This CDR3 has 12 residues. This chain's CDR3 is CAGSLTDTEAFF. The CDR3 DNA reads as TGTGCCGGCAGCTTGACGGACACTGAAGCTTTCTTT.

This clonotype appeared many times. The chain joins TRBV6-5 to TRBJ2-5; 9 nucleotides match TRBD2. This CDR3 spans 18 amino acids. V was clipped by 0 bases and J by 4 bases; unmatched bases: 12. Germline CDR1 is MNHEY and CDR2 is SVGAGI. The CDR3 here is CASSYSKIAGVRRETQYF. The CDR3 region has the DNA TGTGCCAGCAGTTACTCAAAGATAGCGGGAGTACGGAGAGAGACCCAGTACTTC.

This chain connects TRBV18 to TRBJ1-1; perhaps TRBD1 as D (6 bases). This CDR3 spans 14 amino acids. Germline CDR1 is KGHSH and CDR2 is LQKENI. V was cut by 3 bases and J by 2 bases, with 10 bases left in between. The CDR3 DNA reads as TGTGCCAGCTCACCCAGACAGGACAACACTGAAGCTTTCTTT. Translated, it gives CASSPRQDNTEAFF.

Ten or more counts support this clonotype. Here the CDR3 DNA reads TGTGCCAGCAAGACGTCCTGGACGGGGGCCGGGGAGCTGTTTTTT. This translates into CASKTSWTGAGELFF. The chain joins TRBV28 to TRBJ2-2; D perhaps matches TRBD2 (6 bases). The length of the CDR3 is 15 residues. Germline V CDR1 and CDR2: MDHEN, SYDVKM. The V end lost 7 bases, the J end lost 6 bases, and 18 bases lay between the germline ends.

On this clonotype itself: A single base separates this from a much larger clone, so it may be a read error. This sequence joins TRBV2 and TRBJ1-1; D remains ambiguous. CDR3 size: 11 residues. Trimming cost V 6 bases and J 11 bases, with 13 bases left between them. Per the germline V gene, CDR1 is SNHLY and CDR2 is FYNNEI. This chain's CDR3 is CASRVGKRAFF. CDR3 in DNA: TGTGCCAGCAGGGTGGGAAAGAGGGCTTTCTTT.

This clonotype showed up many times. V is TRBV6-1 and J is TRBJ2-7; 8 bases are shared with TRBD2. CDR1 MNHNS and CDR2 SASEGT come from the germline V gene. J lost 10 bases, V lost 8 bases, and 13 bases had no gene match. The CDR3 has 13 amino acids. The CDR3 loop is CASGSDERENQYF. The DNA for the CDR3 is TGTGCCAGCGGCTCAGATGAGCGGGAGAATCAGTACTTC.

This clonotype was counted only a few times. The genes are TRBV3-1 and TRBJ1-3, with 8 bases identical to TRBD1. The length of the CDR3 is 14 residues. Germline V CDR1 and CDR2: LGHDT, YNNKEL (reference sequence). Trimming at V came to 5 bases and at J to 3 bases, leaving 3 bases not matched to a gene. The CDR3 nucleotides read TGTGCCAGCAGCGCACAGGGGGGTGGAAACACCATATATTTT. Protein: CASSAQGGGNTIYF.

This clonotype showed up just a few times. The chain is built from TRBV3-1 and TRBJ1-1; the match to TRBD1 covers 9 bases. CDR1 is LGHDT, CDR2 YNNKEL, per germline (reference sequence). The CDR3 has 14 amino acids. The V and J ends lost 2 bases and 4 bases, in that order; junction bases with no gene match: 2. The CDR3 nucleotides read TGTGCCAGCAGCCAACCGACAGGGGGCACTGAAGCTTTCTTT. Translated, it gives CASSQPTGGTEAFF.

This clonotype was counted a few times. This sequence joins TRBV14 and TRBJ2-7, with a weak D call TRBD2 (5 bases). The CDR3 sequence is 15 residues long. CDR1 SGHDN and CDR2 FVKESK come from the germline V gene. Trimming took off 0 bases at V and 7 bases at J, with 16 bases between the two ends. The CDR3 reads CASSQDRRALVEQYF. CDR3 sequence (DNA): TGTGCCAGCAGCCAAGATAGGCGGGCCCTAGTTGAGCAGTACTTC.

This chain joins TRBV19 and TRBJ1-5; D is ambiguous. Looked up from germline, CDR1 is LNHDA and CDR2 is SQIVND (reference sequence). Deletions cut 7 bases from V and 2 bases from J, with 6 bases between. The CDR3 length is 12 residues. CDR3 loop: CASKIGNQPQHF. For the CDR3, the DNA is TGTGCCAGTAAAATCGGCAATCAGCCCCAGCATTTT.

CDR3 protein: CASSFSVWSSGNTIYF. The CDR3 DNA reads as TGTGCCAGCAGCTTCTCGGTCTGGAGCTCTGGAAACACCATATATTTT. This sequence joins TRBV13 and TRBJ1-3; D remains ambiguous. V gave up 3 bases and J gave up 0 bases, with 12 bases separating them. The V gene's germline CDR1 is PRHDT and CDR2 FYEKMQ (reference sequence). The CDR3 has 16 residues.